This T cell receptor (beta chain) was obtained from a study of blood T cells in healthy people across ages. Study findings and constraints: Versus aged donors, long-lived donors had higher diversity and more naive CD4+ cells.

Remarks on this clonotype: The antigen remains undetermined.

The authors ran a second PCR of about 7 to 11 cycles using a sample-barcoded 5' primer and a J-beta primer mix. TCRdb called the 5' RACE reads again in MiXCR, with one record for every CDR3 protein. Here the sample spans about 1.7 million distinct CDR3 sequences, 28% being singletons. The CDR3 covers 15 residues. Germline V gene data show CDR1 as KGHDR and CDR2 as SFDVKD. The sample was blood. V gene TRBV24-1 combines with J gene TRBJ2-7; D may be TRBD2 (6 bases). The end of the DNA aligns better with TRBJ2-5, so the J call may be wrong. The TCR comes from a woman in her 30s in good health. The CDR3 DNA reads as TGTGCCACCAGTGACGAGGGGACTTTCGAGAAGACCCAGTACTTC. Protein product: CATSDEGTFEKTQYF.